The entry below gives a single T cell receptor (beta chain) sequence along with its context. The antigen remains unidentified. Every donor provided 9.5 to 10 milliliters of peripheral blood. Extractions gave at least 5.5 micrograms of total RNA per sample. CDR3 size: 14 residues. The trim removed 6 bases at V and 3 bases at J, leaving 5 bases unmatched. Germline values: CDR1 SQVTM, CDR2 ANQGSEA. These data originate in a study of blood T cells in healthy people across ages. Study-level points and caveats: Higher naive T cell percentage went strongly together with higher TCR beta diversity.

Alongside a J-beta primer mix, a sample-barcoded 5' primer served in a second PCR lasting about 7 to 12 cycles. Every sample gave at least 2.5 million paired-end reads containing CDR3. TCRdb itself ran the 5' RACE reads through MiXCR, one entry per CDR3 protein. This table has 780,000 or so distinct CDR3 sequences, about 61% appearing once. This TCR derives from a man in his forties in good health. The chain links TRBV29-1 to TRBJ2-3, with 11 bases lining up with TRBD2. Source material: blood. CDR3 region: CSVAGLAVTDTQYF. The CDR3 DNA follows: TGCAGCGTGGCGGGACTAGCGGTAACAGATACGCAGTATTTT.